These 25 T cell receptor beta chains came from one sample sequenced in a study of regulatory T cells in long-lasting Graves disease. Indicated time point: newly diagnosed GD, antithyroid drugs for less than 3 months. RNA from PBMCs was the source of the TCR library. For TCR beta, libraries came from iRepertoire HTBI primers and Arm-PCR of CDR3 regions. TCRdb re-derived calls from the multiplex PCR reads in MiXCR, one entry per CDR3 protein. The table shows approximately 350,000 distinct CDR3 sequences, with approximately 16% occurring only once. This same sample was also part of a study on T cells in Graves' hyperthyroidism and ophthalmopathy.

This sample comprised peripheral blood mononuclear cells (PBMCs), obtained at new diagnosis, from a patient treated with antithyroid drugs. These receptors originate from a middle-aged man with Graves disease.

This clonotype was found a few times. The chain recombines TRBV6-5 with TRBJ2-7; possibly TRBD1 for D (6 bases). The CDR3 runs 14 residues. Looked up from germline, CDR1 is MNHEY and CDR2 is SVGAGI. V gave up 3 bases and J gave up 5 bases, with 14 bases separating them. CDR3 in DNA: TGTGCCAGCAGTTATAGCAGGGGTAACGACGAGCAGTACTTC. It encodes CASSYSRGNDEQYF.

This clonotype has a handful of counts. The CDR3: CAISFSGGTTDTQYF. Written as DNA, the CDR3 is TGTGCCATCAGCTTCAGCGGGGGGACCACAGATACGCAGTATTTT. V and J are TRBV10-3 and TRBJ2-3, with 9 bases identical to TRBD2. CDR1 and CDR2 from the germline V gene are ENHRY and SYGVKD. V lost 6 bases, J lost 2 bases, and 6 bases stayed unmatched. The CDR3 spans 15 residues.

V and J are TRBV20-1 and TRBJ2-7, with 15 bases fitting TRBD2. Germline V gives CDR1 DFQATT, CDR2 SNEGSKA (reference sequence). With V trimmed by 3 bases and J by 2 bases, 5 bases remained unmatched. CDR3 size: 16 residues. The CDR3 bases are TGCAGTGCTAGCGGGACTAGCGGGAGGATGACCTACGAGCAGTACTTC. This gives the protein CSASGTSGRMTYEQYF.

The chain carries TRBV5-5 and TRBJ2-7; D might be TRBD1 (6 bases). V was cut by 1 base and J by 3 bases, with 14 bases left in between. The CDR3 runs to 15 residues. The germline V gene has CDR1 SGHKS and CDR2 YYEKEE (reference sequence). CDR3 nucleotide sequence: TGTGCCAGCAGCTTGCAGGGGATGTTACACTACGAGCAGTACTTC. This sequence encodes CASSLQGMLHYEQYF.

The chain links TRBV6-1 to TRBJ2-5; D may be TRBD1 or TRBD2 (5 bases each). CDR1 is MNHNS, CDR2 SASEGT, per germline. Trimming cost V 5 bases and J 4 bases, with 11 bases left between them. The CDR3 is made up of 13 amino acids. CDR3 sequence: CASSPPGTETQYF. Here the CDR3 DNA reads TGTGCCAGCAGTCCTCCGGGGACAGAGACCCAGTACTTC.

The table lists this clonotype with many counts. This chain joins TRBV5-1 and TRBJ2-3; D not certain. There are 12 residues in the CDR3. V was shortened by 4 bases and J by 3 bases, with 6 bases between the two germline ends. Per the germline V gene, CDR1 is SGHRS and CDR2 is YFSETQ. In DNA form, the CDR3 reads TGCGCCAGCAGCCGCTTAACAGATACGCAGTATTTT. This codes for CASSRLTDTQYF.

The chain combines TRBV28 with TRBJ2-2; no definite D call. CDR3 length: 14 residues. Germline loops: CDR1 MDHEN, CDR2 SYDVKM. Deletions cut 6 bases from V and 1 base from J, with 9 bases between. CDR3 in amino acids: CASRAPGNTGELFF. CDR3 nucleotide sequence: TGTGCCAGCAGGGCGCCAGGGAACACCGGGGAGCTGTTTTTT.

The table lists this clonotype with a few counts. The chain uses TRBV5-4 and TRBJ2-1; perhaps TRBD1 as D (5 bases). The CDR3 sequence is 13 residues long. Deletions cut 0 bases from V and 6 bases from J, with 7 bases between. Germline lookup yields CDR1 SGHNT and CDR2 YYREEE (reference sequence). CDR3 in DNA: TGTGCCAGCAGCTTGGAAGGGGCCAATGAGCAGTTCTTC. Translating it yields CASSLEGANEQFF.

About this clonotype: This probably arose from a read error, given a far larger clone one base away. This chain uses TRBV18 with TRBJ2-1; D unclear. V gave up 2 bases and J gave up 10 bases, with 9 bases separating them. Germline loops: CDR1 KGHSH, CDR2 LQKENI. There are 12 residues in the CDR3. The CDR3 coding sequence is TGTGCCAGCTCACCAACCCCCTACGAGCAGTTCTTC. Its protein is CASSPTPYEQFF.

A few counts support this clonotype. The gene calls are TRBV14 and TRBJ1-1; TRBD1 agrees at 7 bases. The CDR3 length is 14 residues. J gave up 4 bases and V 3 bases, and 5 bases lay outside the gene matches. CDR1 and CDR2 (germline): SGHDN, FVKESK. CDR3 region: CASSHYRGITEAFF. For the CDR3, the DNA is TGTGCCAGCAGCCATTACAGGGGTATCACTGAAGCTTTCTTT.

This clonotype was detected ten times or more. V gene TRBV18 combines with J gene TRBJ2-7; TRBD2 matches 8 bases. The CDR3 is 16 amino acids. Germline V gene sequence: CDR1 KGHSH, CDR2 LQKENI. V was clipped by 3 bases and J by 3 bases; unmatched bases: 10. The CDR3 DNA follows: TGTGCCAGCTCACCCAAATTAGCGGGGAACAGCTACGAGCAGTACTTC. Protein sequence: CASSPKLAGNSYEQYF.

This clonotype came up many times. The V call is TRBV18, the J call TRBJ2-7; TRBD1 agrees at 7 bases. Germline V CDR1 and CDR2: KGHSH, LQKENI. V was pared by 1 base and J by 2 bases, with 8 bases of the junction left unmatched. The CDR3 consists of 16 residues. This chain's CDR3 is CASSPRATGFPYEQYF. CDR3 DNA sequence: TGTGCCAGCTCACCACGTGCGACAGGGTTTCCCTACGAGCAGTACTTC.

This clonotype was found many times. The chain recombines TRBV28 with TRBJ1-5; tentatively, D is TRBD1 (5 bases). This CDR3 has 14 amino acids. V was cut by 6 bases and J by 6 bases, with 15 bases left in between. The V gene's germline CDR1 is MDHEN and CDR2 SYDVKM. This CDR3 is CASSPGGGGQPQHF. The CDR3 DNA sequence: TGTGCCAGCAGCCCCGGCGGGGGGGGTCAGCCCCAGCATTTT.

The chain is built from TRBV28 and TRBJ2-2, with 10 bases aligning to TRBD1. The V gene's germline CDR1 is MDHEN and CDR2 SYDVKM. The CDR3 has 17 residues. J lost 5 bases, V lost 5 bases, and 11 bases had no gene match. CDR3 in DNA: TGTGCCAGCAGTAACAAGGGCGGGACAGGGGATACCGGGGAGCTGTTTTTT. Encoded protein: CASSNKGGTGDTGELFF.

To note about this clonotype: It may be a read error: a sequence one base away is much more abundant. The rearrangement joins TRBV5-4 to TRBJ1-1; no firm D call. The CDR3 is 14 amino acids. The V gene's germline CDR1 is SGHNT and CDR2 YYREEE (reference sequence). As DNA, the CDR3 is TGTACCAGCTCCAGAGATGTCGTGAACACTGAAGCTTTCTTT. The encoded protein is CTSSRDVVNTEAFF.

This clonotype was recorded many times. The rearrangement links TRBV28 to TRBJ1-1, with a possible D match to TRBD1 (5 bases). The CDR3 spans 11 residues. Germline CDR1 and CDR2: MDHEN and SYDVKM. Trimming took off 6 bases at V and 10 bases at J, with 12 bases between the two ends. The CDR3: CASSRQQLAFF. DNA of the CDR3: TGTGCCAGCAGCCGACAGCAGCTAGCTTTCTTT.

This clonotype has a count of ten or more. The V and J genes are TRBV2 and TRBJ1-1; no firm D call. The CDR3 contains 14 residues. Germline CDR1 and CDR2: SNHLY and FYNNEI. Trimming removed 4 bases at V and 0 bases at J, with 9 bases between. CDR3 DNA: TGTGCCAGCAGTGTCTCACTGGTGAACACTGAAGCTTTCTTT. This codes for CASSVSLVNTEAFF.

The V gene is TRBV6-1, the J gene TRBJ2-2; D is perhaps TRBD1 or TRBD2 (5 bases each). The germline V gene encodes CDR1 MNHNS and CDR2 SASEGT. Trimming stripped 7 bases from V and 6 bases from J, with 18 bases between. This CDR3 comprises 15 residues. The CDR3 nucleotides are TGTGCCAGCAAGACTACCGGGGCCGGGCCCGGGGAGCTGTTTTTT. Translated: CASKTTGAGPGELFF.

This clonotype was counted many times. The CDR3 protein is CASSQTGGITDTQYF. In DNA form, the CDR3 reads TGTGCCAGCAGCCAAACAGGGGGCATCACAGATACGCAGTATTTT. The chain carries TRBV14 and TRBJ2-3; 9 nucleotides line up with TRBD1. This CDR3 has 15 amino acids. V was clipped by 2 bases and J by 2 bases; unmatched bases: 2. Germline V gene data show CDR1 as SGHDN and CDR2 as FVKESK.

The rearrangement joins TRBV28 to TRBJ2-6; D is uncertain. The germline V gene encodes CDR1 MDHEN and CDR2 SYDVKM. The CDR3 is made up of 15 amino acids. Trimming cost V 6 bases and J 2 bases, with 11 bases left between them. The CDR3 reads CASRPQKAGANVLTF. The CDR3 DNA reads TGTGCCAGCAGACCCCAGAAGGCTGGGGCCAACGTCCTGACTTTC. The variable domain in full, with the rest retrieved from reference TRBV28 and TRBJ2-6, is DVKVTQSSRYLVKRTGEKVFLECVQDMDHENMFWYRQDPGLGLRLIYFSYDVKMKEKGDIPEGYSVSREKKERFSLILESASTNQTSMYLCASRPQKAGANVLTFGAGSRLTVL.

The chain carries TRBV7-9 and TRBJ2-1; 10 nucleotides match TRBD2. V lost 4 bases to trimming and J lost 13 bases; unmatched junction nucleotides: 4. Germline loops: CDR1 SEHNR, CDR2 FQNEAQ (reference sequence). This CDR3 comprises 12 residues. In nucleotides, the CDR3 is TGTGCCAGCAGCTCAACTAGCGGGGCACAGTTCTTC. Amino acid sequence: CASSSTSGAQFF.

The chain joins TRBV6-1 to TRBJ2-7, with D hard to call. V was pared by 2 bases and J by 9 bases, with 14 bases between. The germline gives CDR1 MNHNS, CDR2 SASEGT. CDR3 length: 13 residues. The CDR3 nucleotides read TGTGCCAGCAGTGAACACAGAAGCTTCGTGCAGTACTTC. This translates into CASSEHRSFVQYF.

In its sample, this clonotype was seen a few times. V gene TRBV12-5 combines with J gene TRBJ2-1; 7 nucleotides agree with TRBD2. The CDR3 extends over 17 amino acids. Germline V gene data show CDR1 as LGHNT and CDR2 as FRNRAP. V lost 0 bases to trimming and J lost 4 bases; unmatched junction nucleotides: 9. CDR3 in DNA: TGTGCTAGTGGTTTGGTACTAGGTGGGGGGGGGTACAATGAGCAGTTCTTC. This gives the protein CASGLVLGGGGYNEQFF.

A few counts support this clonotype. V is TRBV29-1 and J is TRBJ2-7; 8 nucleotides align to TRBD1. This CDR3 has 13 residues. Germline CDR1 is SQVTM and CDR2 is ANQGSEA. Trimming cost V 2 bases and J 1 base; bases outside gene matches: 1. The CDR3 sequence: CSVERQGSYEQYF. DNA of the CDR3: TGCAGCGTTGAACGACAGGGGTCCTACGAGCAGTACTTC.

Notes on this clonotype: This may stem from a read error, because a much larger clone lies one nucleotide away. V is TRBV18 and J is TRBJ2-5; 9 bases fit TRBD1. CDR1 is KGHSH, CDR2 LQKENI, per germline. This CDR3 is 15 amino acids long. V shed 8 bases, J shed 0 bases, and the junction held 7 bases outside the gene matches. The CDR3 coding sequence is TGTGCCAGCCCAAAGGGACAGGGAGACCAAGAGACCCAGTACTTC. This codes for CASPKGQGDQETQYF.